One and the same sample provided the 26 T cell receptor beta chains below, sequenced in a study of cytomegalovirus exposure and HLA in healthy donors. Both 60 Vbeta primers and 13 Jbeta primers went into the PCR. Generated by immunoSEQ multiplex PCR, the TCRdb table keeps only in-frame clones and is missing some. This table holds about 150,000 clones, 68% found once. Sequencing used PBMCs. The source of these receptors is a man aged 55 to 70 in good health and CMV-seronegative.

The chain combines TRBV7-6 with TRBJ2-7; possibly TRBD2 for D (5 bases). Germline V gene sequence: CDR1 SGHVS, CDR2 FNYEAQ. Trimming stripped 4 bases from V and 0 bases from J, with 13 bases between. The CDR3 has 15 amino acids. Here the CDR3 reads CASSWAGRDSYEQYF. CDR3 DNA: TGTGCCAGCAGCTGGGCCGGACGGGACTCCTACGAGCAGTACTTC.

The chain links TRBV5-1 to TRBJ2-7; 11 bases are a match to TRBD1. V shed 3 bases and J 5 bases; nucleotides not matched to a gene: 7. From germline, CDR1 is SGHRS and CDR2 YFSETQ. The CDR3 runs to 15 residues. The CDR3 spells CASSSRGQGDHEQYF. The CDR3 DNA is TGCGCCAGCAGCTCGAGGGGACAGGGGGACCACGAGCAGTACTTC.

The rearrangement links TRBV4-1 to TRBJ2-7; 9 bases map to TRBD1. Germline trimming cut 1 base from V and 5 bases from J; bases unmatched to any gene: 9. The germline CDR1 and CDR2 sequences are MGHRA and YSYEKL. The CDR3 totals 16 residues. The CDR3 region is CASSQVNRGRSDEQYF. In DNA, the CDR3 is TGCGCCAGCAGCCAAGTGAACAGGGGGCGCTCGGACGAGCAGTACTTC.

J is TRBJ2-1 and V is TRBV7-2, with D perhaps matching TRBD2 (5 bases). Per the germline V gene, CDR1 is SGHTA and CDR2 is FQGNSA. The V end was cut by 1 base, the J end by 6 bases, with 10 bases between. There are 14 residues in the CDR3. CDR3: CASSLDSGSNEQFF. The CDR3 DNA sequence: TGTGCCAGCAGCTTAGATAGTGGGAGCAATGAGCAGTTCTTC.

This clone was recorded only once. J is TRBJ1-1 and V is TRBV28; D call uncertain. CDR1 and CDR2 (germline): MDHEN, SYDVKM. V was shortened by 4 bases and J by 0 bases, with 9 bases between the two germline ends. This CDR3 has 14 amino acids. CDR3 in DNA: TGTGCCAGCAGTTGGGCCCCGGTGAACACTGAAGCTTTCTTT. Translating it yields CASSWAPVNTEAFF.

The chain employs TRBV14 and TRBJ2-5; a possible D gene is TRBD2 (6 bases). The CDR3 contains 13 residues. CDR1 and CDR2 (germline): SGHDN, FVKESK. The V end was cut by 4 bases, the J end by 5 bases, with 11 bases between. Written as DNA, the CDR3 is TGTGCCAGCAGCCTTAACAGCGGGGAGACCCAGTACTTC. Its translation is CASSLNSGETQYF.

This clone was observed a few times. The V gene is TRBV28, the J gene TRBJ2-2; weak D call: TRBD1 (6 bases). The CDR3 is 15 residues long. Germline CDR1 and CDR2: MDHEN and SYDVKM. Trimming took 6 bases from V and 3 from J, leaving 14 bases between them. The CDR3 nucleotides are TGTGCCAGCAGAGGGGGTGGGAAGTACACCGGGGAGCTGTTTTTT. As protein: CASRGGGKYTGELFF. Drawing the rest from reference TRBV28 and TRBJ2-2, the complete variable domain is DVKVTQSSRYLVKRTGEKVFLECVQDMDHENMFWYRQDPGLGLRLIYFSYDVKMKEKGDIPEGYSVSREKKERFSLILESASTNQTSMYLCASRGGGKYTGELFFGEGSRLTVL.

This clone was counted between two and nine times. V is TRBV9 and J is TRBJ2-7, with 8 bases identical to TRBD2. Germline CDR1 reads SGDLS; CDR2 reads YYNGEE. The CDR3 spans 15 residues. Losses at the gene ends were 4 bases for V and 6 bases for J; bases not matched to a gene: 12. The CDR3: CASSPGGTSLSEQYF. As DNA, the CDR3 is TGTGCCAGCAGCCCCGGAGGGACTAGTCTATCCGAGCAGTACTTC.

This chain connects TRBV5-1 to TRBJ1-1, with 10 bases aligning to TRBD1. Germline CDR1 SGHRS, CDR2 YFSETQ. With V trimmed by 1 base and J by 1 base, 7 bases remained unmatched. There are 17 residues in the CDR3. CDR3 coding DNA: TGCGCCAGCAGCTTGAGTGGGACAGGGGTGCAGAACACTGAAGCTTTCTTT. This gives the protein CASSLSGTGVQNTEAFF.

The rearrangement links TRBV5-6 to TRBJ2-6, with D possibly TRBD2 on 5 matching bases. This CDR3 spans 15 amino acids. Germline lookup yields CDR1 SGHDT and CDR2 YYEEEE. The germline V and J ends were trimmed by 4 bases and 1 base, with 9 bases remaining between them. The CDR3 region is CASSPGGSGANVLTF. The CDR3 DNA reads as TGTGCCAGCAGCCCAGGAGGTTCTGGGGCCAACGTCCTGACTTTC.

A few counts support this clone. The chain uses TRBV27 and TRBJ2-2, with a weak D call TRBD1 (6 bases). Trimming left V 8 bases short and J 0 bases short, with 16 bases between. The CDR3 runs 16 residues. From germline, CDR1 is MNHEY and CDR2 SMNVEV (reference sequence). The CDR3 nucleotides are TGTGCCAGCTTCCTTCACAGGGCCCCGAACACCGGGGAGCTGTTTTTT. Its translation: CASFLHRAPNTGELFF.

V gene TRBV5-1 combines with J gene TRBJ1-3; 7 nucleotides line up with TRBD1. The V segment lost 2 bases and the J segment 2 bases; nucleotides outside the gene matches: 4. CDR1 is SGHRS and CDR2 is YFSETQ in the germline V gene. The CDR3 length is 15 residues. In DNA, the CDR3 is TGCGCCAGCAGCTTACAGGGGACCGCTGGAAACACCATATATTTT. Protein product: CASSLQGTAGNTIYF.

The V call is TRBV7-2, the J call TRBJ2-7; possible D gene TRBD2, 6 bases. Trimming removed 5 bases at V and 10 bases at J, with 15 bases between. Germline V CDR1 and CDR2: SGHTA, FQGNSA. The CDR3 loop spans 12 amino acids. This CDR3 reads CASSPGTFDQYF. As DNA, the CDR3 is TGTGCCAGCAGCCCCGGGACTTTCGATCAGTACTTC. Full variable domain (remainder filled in from reference TRBV7-2 and TRBJ2-7): GAGVSQSPSNKVTEKGKDVELRCDPISGHTALYWYRQSLGQGLEFLIYFQGNSAPDKSGLPSDRFSAERTGGSVSTLTIQRTQQEDSAVYLCASSPGTFDQYFGPGTRLTVT.

This rearrangement joins TRBV6-5 to TRBJ2-1; 9 bases fit TRBD1. The trim removed 6 bases at V and 16 bases at J, leaving 13 bases unmatched. The CDR3 runs to 13 residues. Germline V gene data show CDR1 as MNHEY and CDR2 as SVGAGI. CDR3 sequence: CASSQGQGRVSFF. The CDR3, as DNA: TGTGCCAGCAGCCAAGGACAGGGGCGGGTGAGCTTCTTC.

This chain links TRBV5-8 with TRBJ2-1; 12 bases are a match to TRBD1. Trimming took 0 bases from V and 4 from J; bases not matched to a gene: 8. There are 18 residues in the CDR3. Germline V gene lookup returns CDR1 SGHTS and CDR2 YDEGEE. Here the CDR3 reads CASSLGPGTGGSYNEQFF. CDR3 sequence (DNA): TGTGCCAGCAGCTTGGGACCGGGGACAGGGGGCAGTTACAATGAGCAGTTCTTC.

Only a few counts were recorded for this clone. This chain links TRBV5-1 with TRBJ2-2, with D possibly being TRBD2 (7 bases). This CDR3 is 16 amino acids long. V shed 9 bases and J shed 1 base, with 19 bases lying between them. Germline V gene sequence: CDR1 SGHRS, CDR2 YFSETQ. This CDR3 reads CATHPGGRVNTGELFF. The CDR3 DNA is TGCGCCACCCATCCCGGGGGGCGCGTGAACACCGGGGAGCTGTTTTTT.

This chain uses TRBV6-4 with TRBJ2-1; D gene unclear. The length of the CDR3 is 13 residues. The germline V and J ends were trimmed by 9 bases and 0 bases, with 9 bases remaining between them. Germline V gene data show CDR1 as MRHNA and CDR2 as SNTAGT. Written as DNA, the CDR3 is TGTGCCAGTGCACTGAGCTCCTACAATGAGCAGTTCTTC. Translating gives CASALSSYNEQFF.

In DNA form, the CDR3 reads TGTGCCAGCAGCACCTGGGACAGTAGCAATCAGCCCCAGCATTTT. Translated: CASSTWDSSNQPQHF. The V and J genes are TRBV7-2 and TRBJ1-5, with TRBD1 matching over 7 bases. This CDR3 is 15 amino acids long. Germline V lookup: CDR1 SGHTA, CDR2 FQGNSA. V trimming: 5 bases; J trimming: 0 bases; junction bases outside the gene matches: 4.

The rearrangement joins TRBV28 to TRBJ2-3; 7 positions match TRBD1. The CDR3 totals 15 residues. V was clipped by 2 bases and J by 4 bases; unmatched bases: 6. The germline CDR1 and CDR2 sequences are MDHEN and SYDVKM. The CDR3 protein is CASSLRGQLADTQYF. In nucleotides, the CDR3 is TGTGCCAGCAGTTTAAGGGGACAGCTCGCAGATACGCAGTATTTT.

The CDR3 protein is CASSLAGEGLNNEQFF. DNA for the CDR3: TGTGCCAGCAGCTTAGCGGGGGAGGGCCTTAACAATGAGCAGTTCTTC. The J gene is TRBJ2-1, the V gene TRBV7-6, with 7 bases lining up with TRBD2. CDR3 length equals 16 residues. Germline loops: CDR1 SGHVS, CDR2 FNYEAQ. Trimming cost V 0 bases and J 5 bases; bases outside gene matches: 7.

The chain recombines TRBV7-8 with TRBJ2-1, with 10 bases aligning to TRBD1. The CDR3 is 16 residues long. Germline values: CDR1 SGHVS, CDR2 FQNEAQ. V gave up 1 base and J gave up 4 bases; unmatched junction bases: 4. The CDR3, as DNA: TGTGCCAGCAGCTTAGGGGACAGGGGTGGATACAATGAGCAGTTCTTC. Encoded protein: CASSLGDRGGYNEQFF.

The chain recombines TRBV28 with TRBJ2-7; 8 bases are a match to TRBD1. Unmatched junction bases numbered 5, after V lost 8 bases and J lost 2 bases. CDR3 length: 13 residues. Germline-derived CDR1 and CDR2 are MDHEN and SYDVKM. CDR3 sequence reads: CASLGTGTYEQYF. In DNA form, the CDR3 reads TGTGCCAGCCTAGGGACAGGAACCTACGAGCAGTACTTC.

V gene TRBV5-4 combines with J gene TRBJ1-2; D is possibly TRBD1 (6 bases). The CDR3 loop spans 15 amino acids. Deletions cut 1 base from V and 7 bases from J, with 17 bases between. Germline assignment: CDR1 SGHNT and CDR2 YYREEE (reference sequence). The CDR3 loop is CASSLSGALSGGYTF. The CDR3 DNA follows: TGTGCCAGCAGCTTGTCAGGGGCCCTTTCGGGTGGCTACACCTTC.

This clone has more than one count but fewer than ten. This chain uses TRBV27 with TRBJ2-4, with 7 bases that match TRBD1. The CDR3 consists of 13 residues. After removal of 3 bases from V and 8 bases from J, the junction contained 4 bases not matched to a gene. Germline assignment: CDR1 MNHEY and CDR2 SMNVEV (reference sequence). This chain's CDR3 is CASSLGQRDIQYF. The CDR3 DNA follows: TGTGCCAGCAGTTTGGGACAGAGGGACATTCAGTACTTC.

This clone occurred a few times. The CDR3 nucleotides are TGCGCCAGCAGCTTGGAACCTGGGGCCAACACTGAAGCTTTCTTT. This sequence encodes CASSLEPGANTEAFF. The rearrangement joins TRBV5-1 to TRBJ1-1; a weak D match, TRBD1 (5 bases). Trimming removed 0 bases at V and 2 bases at J, with 11 bases between. Germline V gene sequence: CDR1 SGHRS, CDR2 YFSETQ. The CDR3 extends over 15 amino acids.

A note on this clone: The sample carries other DNA sequences with the same CDR3. The rearrangement links TRBV29-1 to TRBJ2-2, with D possibly matching TRBD1 (6 bases). Germline loops: CDR1 SQVTM, CDR2 ANQGSEA. V lost 3 bases and J lost 6, with 8 bases in between. The CDR3 is 12 residues long. The CDR3 DNA follows: TGCAGCGTTGAGGCAGGGGCCGGGGAGCTGTTTTTT. Its protein product is CSVEAGAGELFF.